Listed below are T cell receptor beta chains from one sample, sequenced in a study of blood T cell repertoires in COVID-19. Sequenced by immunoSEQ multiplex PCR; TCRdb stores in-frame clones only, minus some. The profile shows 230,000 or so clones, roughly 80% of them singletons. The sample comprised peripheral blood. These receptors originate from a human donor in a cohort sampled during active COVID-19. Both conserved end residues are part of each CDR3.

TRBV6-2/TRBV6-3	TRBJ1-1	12	CASSYGQGATFF
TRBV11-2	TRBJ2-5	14	CASRAGPLQETQYF
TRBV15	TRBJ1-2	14	CATSSYRQGDGYTF
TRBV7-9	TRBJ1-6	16	CASSLKGVSYNSPLHF
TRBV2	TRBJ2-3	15	CASSRAGGKTDTQYF
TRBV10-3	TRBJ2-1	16	CAISDVAGSSYNEQFF
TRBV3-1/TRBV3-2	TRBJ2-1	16	CASSRGTGGYYNEQFF
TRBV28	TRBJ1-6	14	CASSPTGGNSPLHF
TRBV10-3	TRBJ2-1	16	CAISDPGLTSYNEQFF
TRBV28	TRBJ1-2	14	CASSLVQGNYGYTF
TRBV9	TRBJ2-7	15	CASSPSGTYSYEQYF
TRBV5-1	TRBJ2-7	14	CASSRPGTQYEQYF
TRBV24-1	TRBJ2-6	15	CATSEGRSGANVLTF
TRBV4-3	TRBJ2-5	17	CASSQDQGRGGSETQYF
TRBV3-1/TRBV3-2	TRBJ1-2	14	CASSQAATGYGYTF
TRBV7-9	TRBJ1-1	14	CASSTQQGGPEAFF
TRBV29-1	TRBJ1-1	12	CSVGQALTEAFF
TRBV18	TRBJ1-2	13	CASSPAGRSGYTF
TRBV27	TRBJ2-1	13	CASSLSLYNEQFF
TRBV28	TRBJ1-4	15	CASSPPGQHNEKLFF
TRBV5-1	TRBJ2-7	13	CASSLEFATSKHF
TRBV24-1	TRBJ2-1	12	CATQGARDEQFF
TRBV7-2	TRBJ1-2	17	CASSEAVWGLRNYGYTF
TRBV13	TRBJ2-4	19	CASSPPGQGARGSKNIQYF
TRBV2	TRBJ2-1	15	CASSGTSGGSNEQFF
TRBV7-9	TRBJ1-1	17	CASSFPGQGRRDTEAFF